A single sample is the source of the 6 T cell receptor beta chains below, sequenced in a study of radiotherapy plus CTLA-4 blockade in lung cancer. This table comes from immunoSEQ multiplex PCR, and its TCRdb copy is limited to in-frame clones, with some not included. This sample has roughly 100,000 clones; around 83% occur once, and the top ten carry roughly 23%. The source material was peripheral blood, sampled from a patient treated with radiotherapy plus ipilimumab. These receptors all stem from a human donor with non-small cell lung cancer that progressed on radiotherapy plus ipilimumab.

In this sample, this clone turned up a few times. The gene calls are TRBV28 and TRBJ1-1; no firm D call. V shed 6 bases and J shed 0 bases, with 17 bases lying between them. The CDR3 covers 16 residues. Germline V lookup: CDR1 MDHEN, CDR2 SYDVKM. In DNA, the CDR3 is TGTGCCAGCAGCGGGTGGGCAGACCTCATGAACACTGAAGCTTTCTTT. This gives the protein CASSGWADLMNTEAFF.

The chain uses TRBV19 and TRBJ1-5; D ambiguous. Trimming removed 2 bases from V and 7 bases from J, with 12 bases in between. From germline, CDR1 is LNHDA and CDR2 SQIVND (reference sequence). CDR3 size: 14 residues. In DNA, the CDR3 is TGTGCCAGTAGTATATACGAGGCAAACCAGCCCCAGCATTTT. Its protein is CASSIYEANQPQHF.

This clone was seen once. The chain combines TRBV19 with TRBJ2-3, with 7 nucleotides matching TRBD1. The CDR3 contains 17 residues. J gave up 2 bases and V 4 bases, and 12 bases lay outside the gene matches. The germline gives CDR1 LNHDA, CDR2 SQIVND (reference sequence). The DNA for the CDR3 is TGTGCCAGTAGTAGCAGGCATGGGACAGACCTCACAGATACGCAGTATTTT. Its translation: CASSSRHGTDLTDTQYF.

Only a few counts were recorded for this clone. The chain has TRBV7-6 and TRBJ2-6; a weak D match, TRBD1 (5 bases). Trimming pared 5 bases from V and 0 bases from J, leaving 11 bases between. The CDR3 runs 16 residues. Germline CDR1 reads SGHVS; CDR2 reads FNYEAQ. The CDR3 nucleotides are TGTGCCAGCAGCCAAGACAGATCCTCTGGGGCCAACGTCCTGACTTTC. Amino acid sequence: CASSQDRSSGANVLTF. The whole variable domain, remainder taken from reference TRBV7-6 and TRBJ2-6, is GAGVSQSPRYKVTKRGQDVALRCDPISGHVSLYWYRQALGQGPEFLTYFNYEAQQDKSGLPNDRFSAERPEGSISTLTIQRTEQRDSAMYRCASSQDRSSGANVLTFGAGSRLTVL.

The chain has TRBV11-3 and TRBJ2-5, with 11 bases lining up with TRBD2. The CDR3 is 16 residues long. J gave up 5 bases and V 5 bases, and 10 bases lay outside the gene matches. Germline-derived CDR1 and CDR2 are SGHNT and YENEEA. The CDR3 sequence: CASSPGTSGPGETQYF. CDR3 in DNA: TGTGCCAGCAGCCCCGGGACTAGCGGACCGGGTGAGACCCAGTACTTC.

This clone was counted a single time. The DNA for the CDR3 is TGTGCCAGCAACAGGGGACCTGAAAAACTGTTTTTT. Its protein product is CASNRGPEKLFF. V is TRBV7-9 and J is TRBJ1-4, with 7 bases that match TRBD1. Germline trimming cut 7 bases from V and 7 bases from J; bases unmatched to any gene: 3. The CDR3 is 12 residues long. Germline CDR1 reads SEHNR; CDR2 reads FQNEAQ (reference sequence).